The source of this T cell receptor beta chain is a study of cytomegalovirus exposure and HLA in healthy donors. The CDR3 totals 15 residues. Germline V gene data show CDR1 as PRHDT and CDR2 as FYEKMQ (reference sequence). V lost 4 bases to trimming and J lost 5 bases; unmatched junction nucleotides: 10. With respect to this clone: Antigen specificity is unknown.

The primer mix had 60 Vbeta and 13 Jbeta primers. Assay used: immunoSEQ multiplex PCR; TCRdb lists only in-frame clones, some missing. There are about 140,000 clones in the sample; about four fifths occur only once, and 2.5% lies in the top ten. Findings and caveats of the study: The records held CMV serostatus as the only immune exposure information. An ancestry cluster, one associated with Asian ancestry, reportedly showed fewer N-insertions than the approximately 650-donor mean in a later analysis. A cluster of highly shared sequence variants was likely a sequencing artifact.

The sequence derives from a male donor in good health and CMV-seronegative. Sequencing was done on a sample of PBMCs. V is TRBV13 and J is TRBJ1-1; 7 bases agree with TRBD1. CDR3: CASSYPSTGQTEAFF. In DNA form, the CDR3 reads TGTGCCAGCAGCTATCCCTCGACAGGGCAGACTGAAGCTTTCTTT. The whole variable domain, filled in from reference TRBV13 and TRBJ1-1, reads AAGVIQSPRHLIKEKRETATLKCYPIPRHDTVYWYQQGPGQDPQFLISFYEKMQSDKGSIPDRFSAQQFSDYHSELNMSSLELGDSALYFCASSYPSTGQTEAFFGQGTRLTVV.